Listed below are T cell receptor beta chains from one sample, sequenced in a study of Graves' ophthalmopathy and Graves' hyperthyroidism. A single record per CDR3 protein comes from TCRdb applying MiXCR to the multiplex PCR reads. The sample holds over a million distinct CDR3 sequences; 36% are singletons and the top ten take approximately 12%. The sample consisted of peripheral blood or thyroid tissue (not recorded which). These receptors came from an adult man with Graves' hyperthyroidism. Both conserved end residues are part of each CDR3. D genes are given only for firm matches. Clone size is shown for a subset of rows, as once, few, many or a class of expanded clone.

V	D	size	J	length	CDR3	DNA
TRBV7-2	NA	NA	TRBJ2-6	18	CASSLRRQASSGANVLTF	TGTGCCAGCAGCTTAAGAAGACAGGCTAGCTCTGGGGCCAACGTCCTGACTTTC
TRBV5-6	NA	NA	TRBJ1-2	14	CASSPGGGLVDYTF	TGTGCCAGCAGCCCTGGGGGGGGGCTGGTGGACTACACCTTC
TRBV20-1	NA	NA	TRBJ1-6	18	CSARDLRPEGIYNSPLHF	TGCAGTGCTAGAGACCTACGCCCTGAAGGGATCTATAATTCACCCCTCCACTTT
TRBV27	NA	few	TRBJ1-1	14	CASSPYRGDTEAFF	TGTGCCAGCAGTCCATATCGTGGGGACACTGAAGCTTTCTTT
TRBV10-3	NA	few	TRBJ2-1	13	CAIRTAGYNEQFF	TGTGCCATCAGGACTGCGGGCTACAATGAGCAGTTCTTC
TRBV4-1	NA	once	TRBJ1-3	16	CASSQAKWAGGNTIYF	TGCGCCAGCAGCCAAGCAAAGTGGGCGGGGGGAAACACCATATATTTT
TRBV6-5	NA	few	TRBJ1-4	15	CASSYGESYNEKLFF	TGTGCCAGCAGTTACGGGGAATCCTACAATGAAAAACTGTTTTTT
TRBV7-2	TRBD2	NA	TRBJ2-2	20	CASSRKTSGGAFWNTGELFF	TGCGCCAGCAGCCGCAAAACTAGCGGGGGGGCCTTCTGGAACACCGGGGAGCTGTTTTTT
TRBV7-9	NA	many	TRBJ1-3	10	CASMGNTIYF	TGTGCCAGCATGGGAAACACCATATATTTT
TRBV7-9	NA	many	TRBJ2-7	13	CASSLSGETEQYF	TGTGCCAGCAGCTTATCAGGGGAAACCGAGCAGTACTTC
TRBV7-2	NA	many	TRBJ1-2	14	CASSLGRSNYGYTF	TGTGCCAGCAGCTTAGGAAGATCTAACTATGGCTACACCTTC
TRBV10-3	NA	NA	TRBJ2-2	13	CAISEASTGELFF	TGTGCCATCAGTGAGGCTAGCACCGGGGAGCTGTTTTTT
TRBV5-1	TRBD1	many	TRBJ1-2	15	CASRRGDSTNYGYTF	TGCGCCAGCCGCCGGGGGGACAGTACTAACTATGGCTACACCTTC
TRBV6-1	NA	few	TRBJ1-3	14	CASAALGEGNTIYF	TGTGCCAGCGCCGCGTTGGGAGAGGGAAACACCATATATTTT
TRBV7-9	NA	many	TRBJ1-6	12	CASSLTGDTLHF	TGTGCCAGCAGCTTAACAGGAGACACCCTCCACTTT
TRBV12-3/TRBV12-4	NA	few	TRBJ2-5	14	CASSLYGGSETQYF	TGTGCCAGCAGTTTATATGGTGGGAGTGAGACCCAGTACTTC
TRBV30	TRBD2	few	TRBJ2-7	13	CAWDPGLAADQYF	TGTGCCTGGGATCCGGGACTAGCGGCCGATCAGTACTTC
TRBV15	TRBD1	many	TRBJ1-5	15	CATSAGQGDNQPQHF	TGTGCCACCAGCGCCGGGCAGGGGGACAATCAGCCCCAGCATTTT
TRBV7-2	NA	many	TRBJ1-5	13	CASSLQENQPQHF	TGTGCCAGCAGCTTACAGGAGAATCAGCCCCAGCATTTT
TRBV10-3	NA	NA	TRBJ2-7	14	CAISDAGRGYEQYF	TGTGCCATCAGTGATGCCGGGCGGGGTTACGAGCAGTACTTC
TRBV29-1	TRBD2	NA	TRBJ2-7	14	CSLRLAGGEYEQYF	TGCAGCTTGCGACTAGCGGGTGGGGAATACGAGCAGTACTTC
TRBV7-9	TRBD1	many	TRBJ1-5	14	CASSSGQGRQPQHF	TGTGCCAGCAGCTCGGGACAGGGGAGGCAGCCCCAGCATTTT
TRBV12-3/TRBV12-4	NA	many	TRBJ1-5	14	CASSFGDGNQPQHF	TGTGCCAGCAGTTTTGGGGATGGGAACCAGCCCCAGCATTTT
TRBV4-3	TRBD1	many	TRBJ1-1	15	CASSQASQGYTEAFF	TGCGCCAGCAGCCAAGCCTCACAGGGGTACACTGAAGCTTTCTTT
TRBV4-2	NA	NA	TRBJ2-7	14	CASSPDLGAYEQYF	TGTGCCAGCAGCCCGGACCTCGGGGCCTACGAGCAGTACTTC
TRBV29-1	TRBD1	NA	TRBJ1-2	13	CSVGLGTGGGYTF	TGCAGCGTTGGACTAGGGACAGGGGGTGGCTACACCTTC
TRBV7-9	NA	many	TRBJ1-1	13	CASSLSQYTEAFF	TGTGCCAGCAGCCTCAGTCAGTACACTGAAGCTTTCTTT
TRBV6-5	TRBD2	NA	TRBJ2-5	14	CASSSTSGSQTQYF	TGTGCCAGCAGTTCGACTAGCGGGAGTCAGACCCAGTACTTC
TRBV6-1	NA	NA	TRBJ1-6	16	CASSYSSIGPVSPLHF	TGTGCCAGCAGTTACTCGAGTATAGGGCCGGTTTCACCCCTCCACTTT
TRBV9	NA	NA	TRBJ1-1	15	CASSVDAGVLTEAFF	TGTGCCAGCAGCGTAGATGCAGGGGTCTTAACTGAAGCTTTCTTT
TRBV2	NA	NA	TRBJ2-5	14	CASSERRGQETQYF	TGTGCCAGCAGTGAACGCAGGGGACAAGAGACCCAGTACTTC
TRBV7-9	NA	many	TRBJ1-1	13	CASSLSSVSEAFF	TGTGCCAGCAGCTTAAGTTCAGTGTCTGAAGCTTTCTTT
TRBV29-1	TRBD1	many	TRBJ2-7	14	CSVVGGITPYEQYF	TGCAGCGTTGTAGGGGGCATCACCCCCTACGAGCAGTACTTC
TRBV29-1	NA	NA	TRBJ1-2	9	CSVHSGNTF	TGCAGCGTCCACTCTGGAAACACCTTC
TRBV7-6	NA	many	TRBJ2-5	13	CASSPALDGTQYF	TGTGCCAGCAGTCCCGCCCTCGATGGGACCCAGTACTTC
TRBV20-1	TRBD1	many	TRBJ2-7	13	CSAPGQGAREQYF	TGCAGTGCCCCGGGACAGGGGGCTCGCGAGCAGTACTTC
TRBV4-2	TRBD2	NA	TRBJ2-5	15	CASSQALAGKETQYF	TGTGCCAGCAGCCAAGCACTAGCGGGGAAAGAGACCCAGTACTTC
TRBV9	TRBD1	few	TRBJ1-6	17	CASSGARGPQNNSPLHF	TGTGCCAGCAGCGGCGCCAGGGGGCCCCAAAATAATTCACCCCTCCACTTT
TRBV10-1	TRBD2	NA	TRBJ2-7	20	CASRGQGVTSGRGPTYEQYF	TGCGCCAGCAGGGGACAGGGGGTGACTAGCGGGAGGGGCCCTACCTACGAGCAGTACTTC
TRBV7-2	NA	NA	TRBJ2-5	14	CASSSSGGGGTQYF	TGTGCCAGCAGCTCGTCAGGGGGCGGGGGGACCCAGTACTTC
TRBV20-1	NA	NA	TRBJ1-5	14	CGARARNSNQPQHF	TGCGGTGCTAGAGCAAGAAATAGCAATCAGCCCCAGCATTTT
TRBV7-2	TRBD2	NA	TRBJ2-7	16	CASRSTGTSRKYEQYF	TGTGCCAGCAGGTCGACCGGGACTAGCAGAAAGTACGAGCAGTACTTC
TRBV19	TRBD1	many	TRBJ2-5	15	CASSIDRGRGETQYF	TGTGCCAGTAGCATCGACAGGGGGCGCGGGGAGACCCAGTACTTC
TRBV18	NA	NA	TRBJ1-4	14	CASSNGGSNEKLFF	TGTGCCAGCTCAAATGGAGGGTCTAATGAAAAACTGTTTTTT
TRBV5-6	NA	few	TRBJ2-7	13	CASSFEANYEQYF	TGTGCCAGCAGCTTTGAAGCTAACTACGAGCAGTACTTC